Each of the 27 T cell receptor beta chains below was sequenced from the same sample in a study of blood T cells in healthy people across ages. The use of a sample-barcoded 5' primer and a J-beta primer mix characterized a second PCR of 7 to 11 cycles. TCRdb analysed the 5' RACE reads with MiXCR anew, one entry per CDR3 protein. The data contain about 290,000 distinct CDR3 sequences, 27% of them singletons. The sequenced sample consisted of blood. The origin of the receptors is a woman in her sixties or seventies in good health.

The chain has TRBV7-2 and TRBJ2-1, with 7 positions matching TRBD2. Germline-derived CDR1 and CDR2 are SGHTA and FQGNSA. This CDR3 has 15 residues. V was pared by 4 bases and J by 1 base, with 4 bases of the junction left unmatched. The CDR3 DNA sequence: TGTGCCAGCAGCTCGACTAGCTTATCCTACAATGAGCAGTTCTTC. This translates into CASSSTSLSYNEQFF.

In its sample, this clonotype was seen a few times. This chain links TRBV20-1 with TRBJ1-6; D is ambiguous. This CDR3 spans 13 amino acids. V was pared by 5 bases and J by 8 bases, with 13 bases between. Germline loops: CDR1 DFQATT, CDR2 SNEGSKA (reference sequence). CDR3 sequence (DNA): TGCAGTGCTGCCGCGGCGTTGTATTCACCCCTCCACTTT. It specifies CSAAAALYSPLHF.

This chain connects TRBV7-2 to TRBJ2-5; possibly TRBD1 or TRBD2 for D (6 bases each). With 4 bases removed from V and 1 base from J, the gap between germline ends came to 10 bases. This CDR3 spans 14 amino acids. The V gene's germline CDR1 is SGHTA and CDR2 FQGNSA. CDR3 DNA sequence: TGTGCCAGCAGCTGGAGGGGGGCCCAAGAGACCCAGTACTTC. It translates to CASSWRGAQETQYF.

This clonotype was observed a handful of times. This chain links TRBV20-1 with TRBJ2-5; tentative D call: TRBD1 (5 bases). Germline-derived CDR1 and CDR2 are DFQATT and SNEGSKA (reference sequence). The CDR3 runs to 12 residues. The DNA for the CDR3 is TGCAGCTTAACAGGAATCCAAGAGACCCAGTACTTC. This translates into CSLTGIQETQYF.

Concerning this clonotype itself: Germline is not matched at one junction end, which may reflect a read error. The chain is built from TRBV14 and TRBJ1-2; possible D gene TRBD1, 6 bases. Looked up from germline, CDR1 is SGHDN and CDR2 is FVKESK. The CDR3 is 15 amino acids. CDR3 in amino acids: CAGSQERGPRAHYTF. In DNA, the CDR3 is TGTGCCGGCAGCCAAGAACGGGGGCCCAGGGCCCACTACACCTTC.

This clonotype was found a few times. The chain has TRBV6-1 and TRBJ2-5, with D unresolved. The CDR3 extends over 13 amino acids. V was clipped by 6 bases and J by 3 bases, with 11 bases between them. Germline values: CDR1 MNHNS, CDR2 SASEGT. CDR3 residues: CASRKDVKETQYF. CDR3 nucleotide sequence: TGTGCCAGCAGAAAGGACGTTAAAGAGACCCAGTACTTC.

J is TRBJ2-7 and V is TRBV4-3; D might be TRBD1 (6 bases). The CDR3 sequence is 15 residues long. Deletions cut 0 bases from V and 2 bases from J, with 11 bases between. CDR1 is LGHNA and CDR2 is YSLEER in the germline V gene. The CDR3 reads CASSQENRVPYEQYF. The DNA for the CDR3 is TGCGCCAGCAGCCAAGAAAACAGGGTCCCCTACGAGCAGTACTTC.

This clonotype was seen a few times. The rearrangement joins TRBV3-1 to TRBJ2-5; maybe TRBD2 (6 bases). The J call could be wrong; TRBJ2-7 is a better fit for the DNA end. This CDR3 has 15 residues. Germline-derived CDR1 and CDR2 are LGHDT and YNNKEL (reference sequence). CDR3 sequence (DNA): TGTGCCAGCAGCCAGTCGCGACTAGTATCTTACGAGCAGTACTTC. Protein: CASSQSRLVSYEQYF.

This clonotype was seen only a few times. The chain joins TRBV20-1 to TRBJ2-3, with 11 bases that match TRBD2. The length of the CDR3 is 14 residues. V gave up 6 bases and J gave up 5 bases; unmatched junction bases: 7. Per germline, CDR1 DFQATT and CDR2 SNEGSKA (reference sequence). The CDR3 sequence: CSAPASGRKDTQYF. DNA for the CDR3: TGCAGTGCCCCCGCTAGCGGGAGGAAAGATACGCAGTATTTT.

This clonotype was counted a few times. The genes are TRBV4-1 and TRBJ2-1; D may be TRBD2 (5 bases). The length of the CDR3 is 14 residues. In germline, CDR1 is MGHRA, CDR2 YSYEKL. Trimming stripped 1 base from V and 9 bases from J, with 13 bases between. CDR3 nucleotide sequence: TGCGCCAGCAGCCAAGGGTCCCGGGATGGTGAGCAGTTCTTC. Translated, it gives CASSQGSRDGEQFF.

There are a few counts of this clonotype. The rearrangement uses TRBV6-2 or TRBV6-3 and TRBJ2-7; the D is unclear. V was trimmed by 4 bases and J by 3 bases, leaving 10 bases between them. This CDR3 contains 13 residues. Germline values: CDR1 MNHEY, CDR2 SVGEGT. The CDR3 DNA reads TGTGCCAGCAGTTCCATAACGAACTACGAGCAGTACTTC. Encoded protein: CASSSITNYEQYF.

The V and J genes are TRBV29-1 and TRBJ1-1; 9 bases fit TRBD1. This CDR3 comprises 12 residues. The trim removed 7 bases at V and 7 bases at J, leaving 7 bases unmatched. Germline CDR1 and CDR2: SQVTM and ANQGSEA. CDR3 DNA: TGCAGCGGCACAGACAGGGGGTTTGAAGCTTTCTTT. Residues: CSGTDRGFEAFF.

The chain uses TRBV6-1 and TRBJ2-4; no clear D gene. V was shortened by 6 bases and J by 0 bases, with 24 bases between the two germline ends. This CDR3 is 19 amino acids long. CDR1 is MNHNS and CDR2 is SASEGT in the germline V gene. CDR3 nucleotides: TGTGCCAGCAGCCCCCAAGGTTCCCCCGCCCGACTAGCCAAAAACATTCAGTACTTC. This codes for CASSPQGSPARLAKNIQYF.

This clonotype was counted a single time. The chain has TRBV19 and TRBJ1-1; a possible D gene is TRBD1 (5 bases). The CDR3 is 14 amino acids. V was cut by 5 bases and J by 4 bases, with 14 bases left in between. The germline V gene encodes CDR1 LNHDA and CDR2 SQIVND (reference sequence). In nucleotides, the CDR3 is TGTGCCAGTAGTCGGGACTCCATGACCACTGAAGCTTTCTTT. Protein: CASSRDSMTTEAFF.

This clonotype has just a few counts. The CDR3 DNA reads TGCAGTGCCATCCCCCAACGGGGTCGCGGGTGGGAGCAGTACTTC. Protein sequence: CSAIPQRGRGWEQYF. V gene TRBV20-1 combines with J gene TRBJ2-7, with D possibly matching TRBD2 (5 bases). The germline CDR1 and CDR2 sequences are DFQATT and SNEGSKA (reference sequence). V was clipped by 6 bases and J by 7 bases, with 25 bases between them. The CDR3 runs to 15 residues.

This clonotype appeared a few times. This chain connects TRBV9 to TRBJ1-2; D unclear. CDR1 is SGDLS, CDR2 YYNGEE, per germline. Trimming took off 0 bases at V and 4 bases at J, with 7 bases between the two ends. The CDR3 spans 13 residues. The CDR3 region is CASSVGLSYGYTF. The CDR3 nucleotides are TGTGCCAGCAGCGTAGGGCTGAGCTATGGCTACACCTTC.

In its sample, this clonotype was seen a few times. The chain carries TRBV7-3 and TRBJ2-7, with TRBD1 matching over 7 bases. The CDR3 runs to 15 residues. Germline V gives CDR1 SGHTA, CDR2 FQGTGA. Losses at the gene ends were 3 bases for V and 5 bases for J; bases not matched to a gene: 10. In nucleotides, the CDR3 is TGTGCCAGCAGCTTTAGAGGGGGCGCGAGGGACGAGCAGTACTTC. It is translated as CASSFRGGARDEQYF.

The chain couples TRBV12-3 or TRBV12-4 to TRBJ2-1; D perhaps matches TRBD1 (5 bases). The tail of the sequence fits TRBJ2-7 better, so the J call may be wrong. CDR3 size: 14 residues. CDR3 nucleotides: TGTGCCAGCAGTTTAGCTATGGGGCCCTACGAGCAGTACTTC. Residues: CASSLAMGPYEQYF.

The table lists this clonotype with a few counts. This chain connects TRBV4-1 to TRBJ2-1, with TRBD2 identical over 11 bases. Germline V gene lookup returns CDR1 MGHRA and CDR2 YSYEKL. The CDR3 runs to 14 residues. The V gene end was trimmed by 8 bases and the J gene end by 5 bases; junction bases not matched to a gene: 5. The CDR3 DNA reads TGCGCCAGCCGACCGGGACTAGCGGACAATGAGCAGTTCTTC. The encoded protein is CASRPGLADNEQFF.

V is TRBV11-1 and J is TRBJ2-6; TRBD1 aligns across 9 bases. The CDR3 loop spans 18 amino acids. CDR1 and CDR2 from the germline V gene are SGHAT and FQDESV (reference sequence). V was clipped by 2 bases and J by 0 bases; unmatched bases: 5. Here the CDR3 DNA reads TGTGCCAGCAGCTTATGGGGACAGGGCCTCTCTGGGGCCAACGTCCTGACTTTC. It codes for CASSLWGQGLSGANVLTF.

The CDR3 DNA reads TGCGCCAGCGGAGGACTAGCGGATCTAACCTACGAGCAGTACTTC. Translation gives CASGGLADLTYEQYF. The chain uses TRBV4-1 and TRBJ2-7, with 10 bases identical to TRBD2. The junction had 9 bases not matched to a gene; V was cut back by 8 bases and J by 2 bases. Germline CDR1 and CDR2: MGHRA and YSYEKL. CDR3 length equals 15 residues.

The chain uses TRBV20-1 and TRBJ2-7; D remains ambiguous. Trimming cost V 0 bases and J 5 bases, with 8 bases left between them. This CDR3 spans 12 amino acids. Germline CDR1 reads DFQATT; CDR2 reads SNEGSKA (reference sequence). The CDR3 DNA is TGCAGTGCTAGAGATCAGGTGGACGAGCAGTACTTC. It is translated as CSARDQVDEQYF.

V and J are TRBV27 and TRBJ2-2, with 12 positions matching TRBD2. The CDR3 totals 16 residues. The germline V gene encodes CDR1 MNHEY and CDR2 SMNVEV (reference sequence). V lost 3 bases, J lost 6 bases, and 5 bases stayed unmatched. CDR3 sequence (DNA): TGTGCCAGCAGTTTGGGACTAGCGGGTTTACCCGGGGAGCTGTTTTTT. Translation gives CASSLGLAGLPGELFF.

V is TRBV7-3 and J is TRBJ2-1, with D maybe TRBD1 (6 bases). Near its end, the DNA agrees better with TRBJ2-5, so the J call may be wrong. The V gene's germline CDR1 is SGHTA and CDR2 FQGTGA. This CDR3 spans 14 amino acids. The DNA of the CDR3 is TGTGCCAGCAGCTTAAATGGGGGCCCGGAGACCCAGTACTTC. This encodes CASSLNGGPETQYF.

This chain joins TRBV20-1 and TRBJ2-5; D ambiguous. Between the trimmed V and J ends, which lost 0 bases and 2 bases, there was a span of 13 bases. From germline, CDR1 is DFQATT and CDR2 SNEGSKA (reference sequence). The CDR3 length is 15 residues. The CDR3 nucleotides are TGCAGTGCTAGAGAGGCCGGCCTGGGGCAAGAGACCCAGTACTTC. It specifies CSAREAGLGQETQYF.

CDR3 coding DNA: TGTGCCAGCAGCCAAGACGCGGGGGCAAGCTATGGCTACACCTTC. Protein product: CASSQDAGASYGYTF. The J gene is TRBJ1-2, the V gene TRBV3-1; D may be TRBD1 (6 bases). Germline CDR1 LGHDT, CDR2 YNNKEL (reference sequence). V lost 0 bases, J lost 4 bases, and 12 bases lay in between. The CDR3 totals 15 residues.

Only a few counts were recorded for this clonotype. The V and J genes are TRBV28 and TRBJ2-5; the match to TRBD1 covers 7 bases. In germline, CDR1 is MDHEN, CDR2 SYDVKM. The CDR3 contains 13 residues. V shed 6 bases and J 5 bases; nucleotides not matched to a gene: 6. CDR3 sequence: CASRIDRVETQYF. DNA of the CDR3: TGTGCCAGCAGGATTGACAGGGTCGAGACCCAGTACTTC.